This TCR beta chain stems from a study of T cells in localized non-small cell lung cancer. Study-wide results and caveats: Uninvolved adjacent lung had more T cell clonality than any other tissue, topping tumor.

The germline V gene encodes CDR1 SGHDT and CDR2 YYEEEE. Trimming pared 4 bases from V and 6 bases from J, leaving 17 bases between. The CDR3 has 14 amino acids. To note about this clone: What it binds is not known.

Libraries were prepared by immunoSEQ multiplex PCR; TCRdb keeps only in-frame clonotypes and omits some of them. The sample yields about 130,000 clones, roughly 90% seen once. The source was peripheral blood, collected before any cancer treatment. The gene calls are TRBV5-6 and TRBJ2-7; D gene unclear. This receptor was taken from a female donor at least 60 years old with stage I lung adenocarcinoma. CDR3 amino acids: CASSQTSEQGEQYF. CDR3 bases: TGTGCCAGCAGCCAGACCTCGGAGCAAGGCGAGCAGTACTTC.